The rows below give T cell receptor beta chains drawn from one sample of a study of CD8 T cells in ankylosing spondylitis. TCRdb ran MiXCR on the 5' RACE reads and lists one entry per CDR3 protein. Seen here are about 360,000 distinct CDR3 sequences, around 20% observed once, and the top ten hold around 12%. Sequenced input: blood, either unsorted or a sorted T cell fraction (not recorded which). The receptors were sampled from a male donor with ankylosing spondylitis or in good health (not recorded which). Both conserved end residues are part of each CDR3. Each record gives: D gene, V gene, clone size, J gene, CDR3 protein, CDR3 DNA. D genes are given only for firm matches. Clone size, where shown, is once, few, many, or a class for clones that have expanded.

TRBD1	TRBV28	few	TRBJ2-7	CASSFRGTGLSEQYF	TGTGCCAGCAGTTTCCGCGGGACAGGGCTCTCCGAGCAGTACTTC
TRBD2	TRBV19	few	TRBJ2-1	CASSIVASGVSYNEQFF	TGTGCCAGTAGTATAGTGGCTAGCGGGGTCTCCTACAATGAGCAGTTCTTC
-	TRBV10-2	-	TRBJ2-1	CASSESGSGLWNEQFF	TGCGCCAGCAGTGAGTCAGGGAGCGGGTTGTGGAATGAGCAGTTCTTC
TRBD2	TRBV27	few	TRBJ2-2	CASSLLLAGDTGELFF	TGTGCCAGCAGTTTATTGCTAGCGGGGGACACCGGGGAGCTGTTTTTT
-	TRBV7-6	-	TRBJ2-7	CASSLVLGSHEQYF	TGTGCCAGCAGCTTAGTGTTAGGGTCCCACGAGCAGTACTTC
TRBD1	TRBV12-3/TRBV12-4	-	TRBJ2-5	CASSPRDRGEGAQYF	TGTGCCAGCAGTCCCAGGGACAGGGGTGAGGGGGCCCAGTACTTC
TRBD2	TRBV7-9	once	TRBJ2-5	CASSPPLSEAGQETQYF	TGTGCCAGCAGCCCTCCCCTGTCGGAAGCGGGGCAAGAGACCCAGTACTTC
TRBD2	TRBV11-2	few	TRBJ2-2	CASSHRAGLAGVDTGELFF	TGTGCCAGCAGCCACCGCGCCGGACTAGCGGGGGTGGACACCGGGGAGCTGTTTTTT
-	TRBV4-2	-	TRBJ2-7	CASSQVAQASSYEQYF	TGTGCCAGCAGCCAAGTGGCCCAGGCGAGCTCCTACGAGCAGTACTTC
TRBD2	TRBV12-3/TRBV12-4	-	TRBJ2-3	CASSPGLEIDTQYF	TGTGCCAGCAGTCCGGGACTAGAGATAGATACGCAGTATTTT
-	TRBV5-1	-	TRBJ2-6	CASSLMAAGANVLTF	TGCGCCAGCAGCTTGATGGCAGCTGGGGCCAACGTCCTGACTTTC
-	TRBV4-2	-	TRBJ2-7	CASSQAGAPKSYEQYF	TGTGCCAGCAGCCAAGCAGGGGCCCCAAAATCCTACGAGCAGTACTTC
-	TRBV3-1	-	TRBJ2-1	CASSQPDSYNGQFF	TGTGCCAGCAGCCAACCGGATTCCTACAATGGGCAGTTCTTC
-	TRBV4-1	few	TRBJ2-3	CASSQDARSTDTQYF	TGCGCCAGCAGCCAAGATGCCCGGAGCACAGATACGCAGTATTTT
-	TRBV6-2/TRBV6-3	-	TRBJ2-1	CASTMTEYNEQFF	TGTGCCAGCACAATGACAGAATACAATGAGCAGTTCTTC
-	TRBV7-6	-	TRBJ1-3	CASSPGISGNTIYF	TGTGCCAGCAGTCCCGGGATCTCTGGAAACACCATATATTTT
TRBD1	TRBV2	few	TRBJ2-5	CASRFLGQGQETQYF	TGTGCCAGCAGATTCCTAGGACAGGGCCAAGAGACCCAGTACTTC
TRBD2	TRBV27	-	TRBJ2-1	CASNSGGRYNEQFF	TGTGCCAGCAATAGCGGGGGCCGGTACAATGAGCAGTTCTTC
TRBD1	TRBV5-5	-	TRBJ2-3	CASSFDRALRGTQYF	TGTGCCAGCAGCTTCGACAGGGCCCTCAGGGGTACGCAGTATTTT
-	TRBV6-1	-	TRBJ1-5	CATRDRTYSNQPQHF	TGTGCCACCCGGGACCGAACGTATAGCAATCAGCCCCAGCATTTT
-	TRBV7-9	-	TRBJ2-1	CASSLSWEFTYNEQFF	TGTGCCAGCAGCTTATCTTGGGAGTTTACCTACAATGAGCAGTTCTTC
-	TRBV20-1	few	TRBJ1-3	CSAGPSTSGNTIYF	TGCAGCGCCGGGCCCTCAACCTCTGGAAACACCATATATTTT